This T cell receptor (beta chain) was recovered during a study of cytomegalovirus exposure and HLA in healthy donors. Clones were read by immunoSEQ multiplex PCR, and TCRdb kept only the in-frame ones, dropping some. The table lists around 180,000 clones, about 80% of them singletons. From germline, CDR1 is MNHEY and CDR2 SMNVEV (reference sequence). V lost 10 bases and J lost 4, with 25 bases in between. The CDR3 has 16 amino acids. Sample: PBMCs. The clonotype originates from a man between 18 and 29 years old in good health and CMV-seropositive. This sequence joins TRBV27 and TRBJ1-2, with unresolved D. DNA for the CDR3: TGTGCCACCTTTTCCAGGCGTCCCCCACTGGGCTATGGCTACACCTTC. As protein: CATFSRRPPLGYGYTF.